This T cell receptor beta chain was profiled in a study of cytomegalovirus exposure and HLA in healthy donors. PCR employed 60 Vbeta and 13 Jbeta primers. Sequencing was performed with immunoSEQ multiplex PCR; in TCRdb, only in-frame clones are kept and a portion is missing. This table has about 100,000 clones, about 80% appearing once. V lost 0 bases, J lost 0 bases, and 10 bases lay in between. This CDR3 comprises 16 residues. Germline V gene sequence: CDR1 SGHRS, CDR2 YFSETQ. The V call is TRBV5-1, the J call TRBJ1-5; TRBD1 might be the D (5 bases). The specimen was PBMCs. This sequence originates from a female donor in good health and CMV-seropositive. The CDR3 protein is CASSLVVGPSNQPQHF. The CDR3 DNA reads as TGCGCCAGCAGCTTGGTTGTGGGGCCTAGCAATCAGCCCCAGCATTTT.